Below, 10 T cell receptor beta chains from the same sample are listed, as sequenced in a study of cytomegalovirus exposure and HLA in healthy donors. A multiplex PCR was run with 60 Vbeta primers and 13 Jbeta primers. Libraries were prepared by immunoSEQ multiplex PCR; TCRdb keeps only in-frame clonotypes and omits some of them. The table records around 190,000 clones, around 77% of them present only once. Sequences were obtained from PBMCs. These receptors all come from a woman in her twenties or thirties in good health and CMV-seronegative.

The chain joins TRBV27 to TRBJ1-5; D ambiguous. Between the trimmed V and J ends, which lost 5 bases and 6 bases, there was a span of 11 bases. CDR1 MNHEY and CDR2 SMNVEV come from the germline V gene (reference sequence). There are 13 residues in the CDR3. The CDR3 DNA reads TGTGCCAGCAGTCACCGGGGAATTCAGCCCCAGCATTTT. Translated, it gives CASSHRGIQPQHF.

The chain has TRBV7-9 and TRBJ2-7; 9 bases fit TRBD1. CDR1 is SEHNR, CDR2 FQNEAQ, per germline (reference sequence). The CDR3 is made up of 13 amino acids. V dropped 2 bases and J dropped 7; count of bases not matched to a gene: 3. This chain's CDR3 is CASSLNRGQEQYF. The CDR3 coding sequence is TGTGCCAGCAGCTTAAACAGGGGGCAAGAGCAGTACTTC.

This chain links TRBV19 with TRBJ1-6; possibly TRBD1 for D (5 bases). The CDR3 spans 15 residues. Trimming shortened V by 4 bases and J by 1 base, and 8 bases separated the two germline ends. The germline gives CDR1 LNHDA, CDR2 SQIVND (reference sequence). CDR3 residues: CASSTGGSYNSPLHF. CDR3 coding DNA: TGTGCCAGTAGTACTGGGGGGTCCTATAATTCACCCCTCCACTTT.

This clone was observed a handful of times. V gene TRBV6-4 combines with J gene TRBJ2-2; a weak D match, TRBD2 (6 bases). Looked up from germline, CDR1 is MRHNA and CDR2 is SNTAGT. The CDR3 totals 14 residues. V dropped 6 bases and J dropped 1 base, with 9 bases sitting between them. CDR3 coding DNA: TGTGCCAGCAGGGGCGGGGAGAACACCGGGGAGCTGTTTTTT. Encoded protein: CASRGGENTGELFF.

The chain recombines TRBV29-1 with TRBJ1-1; TRBD1 matches at 7 bases. After removal of 3 bases from V and 1 base from J, the junction contained 11 bases not matched to a gene. The germline gives CDR1 SQVTM, CDR2 ANQGSEA. CDR3 length: 16 residues. The CDR3 DNA follows: TGCAGCGTTGACGCAGGGACAGAACGATCGAACACTGAAGCTTTCTTT. Encoded protein: CSVDAGTERSNTEAFF.

The V gene is TRBV4-1, the J gene TRBJ1-5; the match to TRBD1 covers 9 bases. This CDR3 has 15 amino acids. J was trimmed by 4 bases and V by 4 bases; bases with no gene match: 5. CDR1 and CDR2 (germline): MGHRA, YSYEKL. In DNA, the CDR3 is TGCGCCAGCAGCCCTAGGGACAGGGCAAATCAGCCCCAGCATTTT. This encodes CASSPRDRANQPQHF.

This clone was counted once. The CDR3 protein is CSGQGARDNEQFF. The CDR3 nucleotides are TGCAGCGGACAGGGGGCGCGGGACAATGAGCAGTTCTTC. The chain uses TRBV29-1 and TRBJ2-1, with 10 bases fitting TRBD1. V shed 7 bases, J shed 5 bases, and the junction held 5 bases outside the gene matches. There are 13 residues in the CDR3. Germline V gene sequence: CDR1 SQVTM, CDR2 ANQGSEA.

The V call is TRBV7-9, the J call TRBJ2-1; TRBD2 might be the D (5 bases). Germline CDR1 reads SEHNR; CDR2 reads FQNEAQ (reference sequence). Between the trimmed V and J ends, which lost 5 bases and 15 bases, there was a span of 20 bases. This CDR3 comprises 13 residues. The CDR3 region has the DNA TGTGCCAGCAGCCAGGCCGGCTCGGGGAGTCGGTTCTTC. It codes for CASSQAGSGSRFF.

This chain joins TRBV5-1 and TRBJ2-5, with 7 bases fitting TRBD2. CDR3 length equals 15 residues. Per the germline V gene, CDR1 is SGHRS and CDR2 is YFSETQ. The junction had 4 bases not matched to a gene; V was cut back by 0 bases and J by 2 bases. DNA for the CDR3: TGCGCCAGCAGCTTGGCTACTAGCGCTCAAGAGACCCAGTACTTC. Its protein is CASSLATSAQETQYF.

The DNA of the CDR3 is TGCAGCGTTGAGGGGGGGGGCAATCAGCCCCAGCATTTT. Translated: CSVEGGGNQPQHF. J is TRBJ1-5 and V is TRBV29-1; a weak D match, TRBD1 (5 bases). CDR1 is SQVTM, CDR2 ANQGSEA, per germline. V lost 3 bases to trimming and J lost 2 bases, with 8 bases between them. CDR3 length: 13 amino acids.